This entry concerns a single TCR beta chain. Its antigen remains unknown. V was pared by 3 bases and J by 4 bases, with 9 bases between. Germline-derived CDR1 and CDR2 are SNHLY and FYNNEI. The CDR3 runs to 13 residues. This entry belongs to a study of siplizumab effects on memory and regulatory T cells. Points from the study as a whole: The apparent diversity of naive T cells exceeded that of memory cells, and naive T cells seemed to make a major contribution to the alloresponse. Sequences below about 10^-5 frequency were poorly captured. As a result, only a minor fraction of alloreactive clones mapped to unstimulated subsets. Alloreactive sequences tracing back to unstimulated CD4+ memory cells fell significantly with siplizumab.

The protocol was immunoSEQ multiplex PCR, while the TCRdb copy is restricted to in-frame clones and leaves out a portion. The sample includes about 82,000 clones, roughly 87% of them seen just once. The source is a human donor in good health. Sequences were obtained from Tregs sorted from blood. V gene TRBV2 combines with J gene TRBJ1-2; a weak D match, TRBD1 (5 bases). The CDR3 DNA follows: TGTGCCAGCAGTGAGGGGGTGCTCTATGGCTACACCTTC. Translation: CASSEGVLYGYTF.